This T cell receptor beta chain was obtained from a study of blood T cell repertoires in COVID-19. Study-level information: The United States, Italy and Spain supplied acute and convalescent COVID-19 samples. Sources were T cells, B-cell-depleted T cells, or PBMCs; the material itself was cDNA or gDNA.

As processed by the authors: Amplification of reference gene primers provided the estimated nucleated cell counts. The method was immunoSEQ multiplex PCR; TCRdb's version includes in-frame clones alone and lacks a portion of them. V, J and clone size derive from that table, while D and trimming were established from the DNA sequence. The table includes about 41,000 clones, approximately 90% detected once. Deletions cut 0 bases from V and 7 bases from J, with 12 bases between. The germline V gene has CDR1 SGHAT and CDR2 FQNNGV. CDR3 length equals 15 residues. This clone has just a few counts. The TCR was taken from a man in his 60s with acute or convalescent COVID-19. The chain recombines TRBV11-2 with TRBJ2-2; TRBD1 might be the D (5 bases). Sequencing was done on a sample of peripheral blood. CDR3 in amino acids: CASSLEGGADGELFF. As DNA, the CDR3 is TGTGCCAGCAGCTTAGAGGGTGGGGCCGACGGGGAGCTGTTTTTT.